The next 9 T cell receptor beta chains were all read from a single sample in a study of human T cells and chemical hapten exposure. The time point: pre-sensitization, week 0. Treatment noted: therapeutic diphenylcyclopropenone sensitization with weekly scalp DPC. TCRdb passed the RACE reads through MiXCR, listing each CDR3 protein once. The data show tens of thousands of distinct CDR3 sequences, with approximately 9.9% seen just once and roughly 3.5% held by the top ten. The material was whole blood, obtained in connection with sensitization to the hapten diphenylcyclopropenone (DPC). The receptors shown here come from a middle-aged woman with alopecia areata. Some clones in this sample may be carry-over from other donors' samples.

This clonotype has ten or more counts. The chain carries TRBV11-2 and TRBJ2-7; the match to TRBD1 covers 9 bases. V trimming: 4 bases; J trimming: 6 bases; junction bases outside the gene matches: 4. The CDR3 loop spans 13 amino acids. Germline-derived CDR1 and CDR2 are SGHAT and FQNNGV. In DNA form, the CDR3 reads TGTGCCAGCAGCTCAACAGGGGGCACCGAGCAGTACTTC. This translates into CASSSTGGTEQYF.

Only a few counts were recorded for this clonotype. The rearrangement joins TRBV4-1 to TRBJ2-3; D possibly corresponds to TRBD1 (5 bases). Germline CDR1 is MGHRA and CDR2 is YSYEKL. V was clipped by 4 bases and J by 4 bases, with 15 bases between them. The length of the CDR3 is 15 residues. The CDR3 loop reads CASSPRRAGPDTQYF. The CDR3 nucleotides are TGCGCCAGCAGCCCCCGTCGGGCAGGGCCAGATACGCAGTATTTT.

This clonotype was seen many times. The chain joins TRBV10-3 to TRBJ2-5; 9 bases match TRBD2. In germline, CDR1 is ENHRY, CDR2 SYGVKD. With V trimmed by 0 bases and J by 2 bases, 4 bases remained unmatched. The length of the CDR3 is 16 residues. The CDR3 DNA follows: TGTGCCATCAGTGAGTCTCGAGCGGGGGGACAAGAGACCCAGTACTTC. It encodes CAISESRAGGQETQYF.

J is TRBJ1-2 and V is TRBV10-3; TRBD1 agrees at 7 bases. The V segment lost 3 bases and the J segment 6 bases; nucleotides outside the gene matches: 4. The CDR3 runs to 13 residues. The germline V gene has CDR1 ENHRY and CDR2 SYGVKD. The CDR3, as DNA: TGTGCCATCAGTGAAAGGGGGCCGGATGGCTACACCTTC. This gives the protein CAISERGPDGYTF.

The sample holds many counts of this clonotype. The chain carries TRBV11-2 and TRBJ2-1; 9 bases align to TRBD2. The germline V gene has CDR1 SGHAT and CDR2 FQNNGV. Unmatched junction bases numbered 11, after V lost 5 bases and J lost 6 bases. There are 16 residues in the CDR3. DNA for the CDR3: TGTGCCAGCAGCCGAGTAGCGGGGGTTGATACCAATGAGCAGTTCTTC. Its protein is CASSRVAGVDTNEQFF. Looking up the rest from reference TRBV11-2 and TRBJ2-1 gives the full variable domain: EAGVAQSPRYKIIEKRQSVAFWCNPISGHATLYWYQQILGQGPKLLIQFQNNGVVDDSQLPKDRFSAERLKGVDSTLKIQPAKLEDSAVYLCASSRVAGVDTNEQFFGPGTRLTVL.

This rearrangement joins TRBV28 to TRBJ1-1; tentative D call: TRBD1 (6 bases). The CDR3 has 13 amino acids. V gave up 2 bases and J gave up 6 bases, with 10 bases separating them. Germline-derived CDR1 and CDR2 are MDHEN and SYDVKM. CDR3 nucleotide sequence: TGTGCCAGCAGTTTAAGTGGGGGCTCTGAAGCTTTCTTT. This codes for CASSLSGGSEAFF.

This clonotype was found many times. The rearrangement links TRBV7-9 to TRBJ1-5; D gene ambiguous. CDR1 SEHNR and CDR2 FQNEAQ come from the germline V gene (reference sequence). The CDR3 consists of 15 residues. With 5 bases removed from V and 5 bases from J, the gap between germline ends came to 16 bases. The DNA of the CDR3 is TGTGCCAGCAGCCCCATCGGACCCGACGATCAGCCCCAGCATTTT. This codes for CASSPIGPDDQPQHF.

This clonotype was seen repeatedly, ten times or more. The V and J genes are TRBV28 and TRBJ1-1; maybe TRBD1 (5 bases). The CDR3 spans 15 residues. Germline CDR1 MDHEN, CDR2 SYDVKM. Deletions cut 6 bases from V and 3 bases from J, with 17 bases between. CDR3 sequence reads: CASRIEQVGDTEAFF. The CDR3 bases are TGTGCCAGCAGGATTGAACAGGTTGGGGACACTGAAGCTTTCTTT.

The table lists this clonotype with many counts. V gene TRBV5-1 combines with J gene TRBJ2-1; a weak D match, TRBD2 (5 bases). Germline V gives CDR1 SGHRS, CDR2 YFSETQ. The CDR3 is 12 amino acids. V lost 5 bases to trimming and J lost 5 bases, with 8 bases between them. This chain's CDR3 is CASRPGNNEQFF. The CDR3 DNA sequence: TGCGCCAGCAGGCCCGGGAACAATGAGCAGTTCTTC.